The clone carrying this T cell receptor (beta chain) appeared once. Antigen unknown. The repertoire was sequenced with immunoSEQ multiplex PCR; TCRdb's copy has only in-frame clones and lacks some. The sample has a few million clones; roughly nine tenths are singletons. This sample is drawn from a study of shared clonotypes between healthy human individuals. CD4+ cells were split into CD45RA+ naive and CD45RA-negative memory subsets. Whole-study results and caveats: The expectation was that sequencing depth would affect clonotype sharing among donors. Naive subsets generally had larger estimated richness than memory subsets.

Germline CDR1 ENHRY, CDR2 SYGVKD. Trimming shortened V by 3 bases and J by 11 bases, and 16 bases separated the two germline ends. CDR3 size: 13 residues. The source material was naive CD4+ T cells sorted from blood. Subset specified: CD45RA+ positively selected. The chain links TRBV10-3 to TRBJ2-5; tentatively, D is TRBD2 (5 bases). The sequence was collected from a man aged 18-30 years in good health. In DNA, the CDR3 is TGTGCCATCAGTGAAAGGACTCCGTCGGAGCAGTACTTC. Translated: CAISERTPSEQYF.